This TCR beta chain came from a study of low-dose radiotherapy and immunotherapy resistance in tumors. Background on the study: Cohort 2 patients were irradiated with 1 Gy every two weeks, reaching 13 Gy over 26 weeks. The 200 mg/m2 dose of intravenous cyclophosphamide was given every two weeks, one day before radiation and immunotherapy.

TRAV- and TRBV-specific primers primed first-strand cDNA, covering alpha and beta chains. The PCR that amplified TCRs ran for around 21 cycles, relying on a constant-region primer and a V-primer adapter. One entry per CDR3 protein results from TCRdb running MiXCR on the reads. The sample lists about 82,000 distinct CDR3 sequences; 18% were seen once. Time point: before trial treatment. Donors were administered nivolumab, ipilimumab, aspirin and low-dose cyclophosphamide, together with low-dose radiotherapy. The presence of advanced solid tumors lacking tumor-infiltrating lymphocytes characterized eligible patients. The receptor's source is a male donor with prostate cancer. The sequences come from PBMCs, collected before treatment.

The CDR3 nucleotides are TGTGCCAGCACCTCGGCACAGGGAGGTTCACCCCTCCACTTT. Translating gives CASTSAQGGSPLHF. The V gene is TRBV28, the J gene TRBJ1-6; possible D gene TRBD1, 6 bases. In germline, CDR1 is MDHEN, CDR2 SYDVKM. This CDR3 spans 14 amino acids. V lost 7 bases, J lost 9 bases, and 16 bases lay in between.